The 20 T cell receptor beta chains given below trace back to one sample, sequenced in a study of PD-1 blockade in classical Hodgkin lymphoma. The repertoire was sequenced with immunoSEQ multiplex PCR; TCRdb's copy has only in-frame clones and lacks some. The sample records approximately 65,000 clones, more than 80% being singletons. Time point defined: cycle 4 day 1 (C4D1), after 6 weeks of nivolumab. No patient escaped relapse after autologous stem cell transplantation, and brentuximab vedotin exposure varied. Sequencing used peripheral blood mononuclear cells (PBMCs), obtained before the fourth cycle of nivolumab. These receptors all come from a human donor with classical Hodgkin lymphoma.

The chain has TRBV27 and TRBJ2-7; TRBD1 matches 12 bases. CDR1 is MNHEY and CDR2 is SMNVEV in the germline V gene (reference sequence). With 3 bases clipped from V and 6 bases from J, the junction kept 3 bases outside the gene matches. This CDR3 has 14 amino acids. This CDR3 reads CASSLGTGGGEQYF. As DNA, the CDR3 is TGTGCCAGCAGTTTGGGGACAGGGGGCGGCGAGCAGTACTTC.

The chain carries TRBV5-4 and TRBJ2-5; D call uncertain. CDR3 size: 17 residues. Trimming removed 4 bases from V and 4 bases from J, with 23 bases in between. CDR1 and CDR2 (germline): SGHNT, YYREEE (reference sequence). In DNA form, the CDR3 reads TGTGCCAGCAGCCCTCCCCTTCCTGGATCCGCTGGAGAGACCCAGTACTTC. As protein: CASSPPLPGSAGETQYF.

The chain carries TRBV4-1 and TRBJ2-7, with D unclear. CDR1 is MGHRA, CDR2 YSYEKL, per germline. V was clipped by 0 bases and J by 0 bases, with 9 bases between them. This CDR3 is built from 15 residues. The CDR3 nucleotides are TGCGCCAGCAGCCAAGACTTCCTCGACTCCTACGAGCAGTACTTC. This sequence encodes CASSQDFLDSYEQYF.

The chain links TRBV30 to TRBJ1-3; D unresolved. With 0 bases removed from V and 4 bases from J, the gap between germline ends came to 4 bases. The CDR3 contains 12 residues. Germline V gene lookup returns CDR1 GTSNPN and CDR2 SVGIG (reference sequence). CDR3: CAWSVSGNTIYF. The CDR3 DNA follows: TGTGCCTGGAGTGTGTCCGGAAACACCATATATTTT.

This chain connects TRBV7-2 to TRBJ1-5; D not certain. This CDR3 is built from 15 residues. The V gene's germline CDR1 is SGHTA and CDR2 FQGNSA. V dropped 1 base and J dropped 3 bases, with 10 bases sitting between them. DNA of the CDR3: TGTGCCAGCAGCTTAGATGGACCAAACAATCAGCCCCAGCATTTT. Translating gives CASSLDGPNNQPQHF. The whole variable domain, remainder taken from reference TRBV7-2 and TRBJ1-5, is GAGVSQSPSNKVTEKGKDVELRCDPISGHTALYWYRQSLGQGLEFLIYFQGNSAPDKSGLPSDRFSAERTGGSVSTLTIQRTQQEDSAVYLCASSLDGPNNQPQHFGDGTRLSIL.

The rearrangement joins TRBV6-1 to TRBJ2-2; 7 nucleotides match TRBD1. The CDR3 runs 15 residues. V shed 1 base, J shed 5 bases, and the junction held 4 bases outside the gene matches. Germline CDR1 reads MNHNS; CDR2 reads SASEGT. CDR3 sequence: CASSEETGWTGELFF. The CDR3 DNA follows: TGTGCCAGCAGTGAAGAGACAGGGTGGACCGGGGAGCTGTTTTTT.

The V and J genes are TRBV5-1 and TRBJ2-7; 7 bases agree with TRBD1. Germline values: CDR1 SGHRS, CDR2 YFSETQ. V lost 7 bases and J lost 1; bases outside the gene matches: 5. This CDR3 is 13 amino acids long. DNA for the CDR3: TGCGCCAGCGGGACAGACCCTTCCTACGAGCAGTACTTC. Protein product: CASGTDPSYEQYF.

V gene TRBV7-9 combines with J gene TRBJ1-6, with TRBD1 as a possible D gene (5 bases). The germline CDR1 and CDR2 sequences are SEHNR and FQNEAQ (reference sequence). V was trimmed by 4 bases and J by 0 bases, leaving 13 bases between them. The CDR3 is made up of 17 amino acids. The CDR3 DNA reads TGTGCCAGCAGCTCCTCGAGGGGAAGCTCCTATAATTCACCCCTCCACTTT. Translation gives CASSSSRGSSYNSPLHF.

V gene TRBV29-1 combines with J gene TRBJ1-1; D is undetermined. The CDR3 contains 14 residues. V lost 0 bases and J 3 bases, leaving 11 bases between the germline ends. The V gene's germline CDR1 is SQVTM and CDR2 ANQGSEA. In DNA, the CDR3 is TGCAGCGTTGAAGAATTAGGGTTACACACTGAAGCTTTCTTT. This codes for CSVEELGLHTEAFF.

Written as DNA, the CDR3 is TGTGCCAGCTCACCCGAGGGGGCAGAGCCTTATGGCTACACCTTC. Its translation is CASSPEGAEPYGYTF. This sequence joins TRBV18 and TRBJ1-2; TRBD1 matches 7 bases. Trimming removed 3 bases from V and 5 bases from J; junction bases left unmatched: 9. From germline, CDR1 is KGHSH and CDR2 LQKENI. The CDR3 is made up of 15 amino acids.

The CDR3 bases are TGTGCCAGCAGTGGCCAGGGTAACAATGAGCAGTTCTTC. This translates into CASSGQGNNEQFF. This chain uses TRBV2 with TRBJ2-1, with D perhaps TRBD1 (5 bases). V gave up 4 bases and J gave up 5 bases, with 9 bases separating them. There are 13 residues in the CDR3. CDR1 and CDR2 from the germline V gene are SNHLY and FYNNEI.

The chain has TRBV7-8 and TRBJ1-2; D might be TRBD1 (5 bases). Trimming removed 2 bases from V and 4 bases from J, with 14 bases in between. Germline V lookup: CDR1 SGHVS, CDR2 FQNEAQ. CDR3 size: 15 residues. CDR3 nucleotide sequence: TGTGCCAGCAGCTTAATGGGACTTCCTCCCTATGGCTACACCTTC. This codes for CASSLMGLPPYGYTF. The whole variable domain, remainder taken from reference TRBV7-8 and TRBJ1-2, is GAGVSQSPRYKVAKRGQDVALRCDPISGHVSLFWYQQALGQGPEFLTYFQNEAQLDKSGLPSDRFFAERPEGSVSTLKIQRTQQEDSAVYLCASSLMGLPPYGYTFGSGTRLTVV.

This clone showed up just once. The chain is built from TRBV5-1 and TRBJ2-2; D is unclear. V lost 4 bases and J 5 bases, leaving 6 bases between the germline ends. The CDR3 is 12 residues long. Germline V gene data show CDR1 as SGHRS and CDR2 as YFSETQ. The CDR3 loop is CASSLSTGELFF. The CDR3 nucleotides are TGCGCCAGCAGCCTTAGTACCGGGGAGCTGTTTTTT.

This chain connects TRBV11-1 to TRBJ1-1, with TRBD1 identical over 7 bases. Germline V gene data show CDR1 as SGHAT and CDR2 as FQDESV (reference sequence). The CDR3 has 16 residues. Trimming cost V 1 base and J 0 bases; bases outside gene matches: 5. The CDR3 nucleotides read TGTGCCAGCAGCTTAGTAGCGGGACAGATGAACACTGAAGCTTTCTTT. It encodes CASSLVAGQMNTEAFF.

This clone occurred once. The rearrangement links TRBV30 to TRBJ2-2; D might be TRBD1 (6 bases). Germline V gives CDR1 GTSNPN, CDR2 SVGIG (reference sequence). The V end lost 2 bases, the J end lost 4 bases, and 8 bases lay between the germline ends. CDR3 length equals 13 residues. This CDR3 is CAWSQQGTGELFF. DNA of the CDR3: TGTGCCTGGAGTCAACAGGGCACCGGGGAGCTGTTTTTT.

The rearrangement joins TRBV6-1 to TRBJ2-3; 7 bases fit TRBD2. CDR3 length: 15 amino acids. Germline values: CDR1 MNHNS, CDR2 SASEGT. The trim removed 5 bases at V and 0 bases at J, leaving 5 bases unmatched. The CDR3 reads CASSQWGGSTDTQYF. The DNA for the CDR3 is TGTGCCAGCAGTCAATGGGGGGGTAGCACAGATACGCAGTATTTT.

The chain has TRBV10-1 and TRBJ2-1, with D perhaps TRBD2 (6 bases). V was trimmed by 2 bases and J by 4 bases, leaving 15 bases between them. Germline V gene lookup returns CDR1 WNHNN and CDR2 SYGVQD (reference sequence). CDR3 length: 16 residues. The CDR3 region is CASSEINGGEYNEQFF. The CDR3 bases are TGCGCCAGCAGTGAGATTAACGGGGGAGAATACAATGAGCAGTTCTTC.

The chain couples TRBV30 to TRBJ2-2, with D unclear. From germline, CDR1 is GTSNPN and CDR2 SVGIG (reference sequence). The CDR3 runs to 14 residues. The V end lost 3 bases, the J end lost 3 bases, and 11 bases lay between the germline ends. The CDR3 sequence: CAWRERRYTGELFF. DNA of the CDR3: TGTGCCTGGAGGGAACGCAGGTACACCGGGGAGCTGTTTTTT.

This rearrangement joins TRBV6-6 to TRBJ2-3; unclear D gene. Looked up from germline, CDR1 is MNHNY and CDR2 is SVGAGI (reference sequence). V was clipped by 4 bases and J by 2 bases, with 10 bases between them. The CDR3 covers 14 residues. The CDR3 DNA is TGTGCCAGCAGTTTCCCAGGATCCACAGATACGCAGTATTTT. Its translation is CASSFPGSTDTQYF.

This clone rates as medium-sized. The chain couples TRBV7-8 to TRBJ2-7; D possibly corresponds to TRBD2 (5 bases). Trimming took 2 bases from V and 0 from J, leaving 8 bases between them. CDR1 is SGHVS and CDR2 is FQNEAQ in the germline V gene. The CDR3 is made up of 14 amino acids. Here the CDR3 DNA reads TGTGCCAGCAGCTTATCTAGCAGCTCCTACGAGCAGTACTTC. It encodes CASSLSSSSYEQYF.